This T cell receptor beta chain was documented in a study of control samples from healthy donors and cancer patients. The CDR3 has 14 amino acids. Trimming took 7 bases from V and 7 from J, leaving 16 bases between them. From germline, CDR1 is SEHNR and CDR2 FQNEAQ (reference sequence). Measured with immunoSEQ multiplex PCR; TCRdb has only the in-frame clones, and not every one. The sample consists of some 150,000 clones, over 95% of them appearing once. The TCR comes from a woman aged 30 to 39 in good health. The material sequenced was blood. The rearrangement uses TRBV7-9 and TRBJ1-4, with TRBD1 as a possible D gene (6 bases). The CDR3 sequence is CASNSGDVGEKLFF. In DNA, the CDR3 is TGTGCCAGCAACTCAGGGGATGTAGGTGAAAAACTGTTTTTT.